This note documents a single T cell receptor beta chain sequence. Authors' analysis steps: The assay estimated nucleated cells by amplifying reference gene primers. The protocol was immunoSEQ multiplex PCR, while the TCRdb copy is restricted to in-frame clones and leaves out a portion. For V, J and clone size, that table is used; D and trimming come from the DNA. The table lists hundreds of thousands of clones, 70% to 90% of them singletons. The record originates from a study of blood T cell repertoires in COVID-19. V shed 6 bases, J shed 6 bases, and the junction held 7 bases outside the gene matches. Germline lookup yields CDR1 SGHRS and CDR2 YFSETQ. The CDR3 is 14 residues long.

Sequenced material: peripheral blood. V gene TRBV5-1 combines with J gene TRBJ2-2; the match to TRBD1 covers 8 bases. This clonotype was sampled from a man aged 45-65 years with active or convalescent COVID-19. DNA for the CDR3: TGCGCCAGCATCAAGGACAGGGTTGCCGGGGAGCTGTTTTTT. It encodes CASIKDRVAGELFF.